One sample yielded the 11 T cell receptor beta chains listed below, sequenced in a study of chemoradiotherapy in HPV16-positive cancers (dated by TCRdb to between 2021 and 2024). The library was built by means of the immunoSEQ multiplex PCR assay. As stored in TCRdb, this immuneACCESS dataset retains in-frame rearrangements with V and J assigned. A fraction of the clones does not appear; measured against another copy, unresolved V genes explain less than half of the discrepancy, and the remainder lacks a known reason. The sample has 13,000 to 15,000 clones on record, just under 70% of them singletons. The top ten constitute approximately 18% of the sample. This sample was obtained from a patient who underwent chemoradiotherapy. The receptor set was obtained from a human donor with HPV-associated anogenital cancer.

The rearrangement links TRBV5-1 to TRBJ2-7; 16 bases match TRBD2. Germline V lookup: CDR1 SGHRS, CDR2 YFSETQ. This CDR3 has 18 amino acids. The J segment lost 6 bases and the V segment lost 4 bases, leaving 13 bases of the junction unmatched. CDR3 amino acids: CASSRIGTSGGAASEQYF. In DNA form, the CDR3 reads TGCGCCAGCAGCCGGATAGGGACTAGCGGGGGGGCCGCGAGCGAGCAGTACTTC.

As concerns this clone: The same CDR3 arises from other DNA sequences in this sample as well. The rearrangement joins TRBV2 to TRBJ1-1; 12 bases align to TRBD1. CDR3 length equals 14 residues. Trimming cost V 3 bases and J 7 bases; bases outside gene matches: 3. Germline CDR1 SNHLY, CDR2 FYNNEI. CDR3 loop: CASSDGTGGFEAFF. Written as DNA, the CDR3 is TGTGCCAGCAGTGACGGGACAGGGGGCTTTGAAGCTTTCTTT.

The chain couples TRBV19 to TRBJ2-1, with 8 bases fitting TRBD1. Trimming cost V 0 bases and J 5 bases; bases outside gene matches: 15. CDR3 length: 19 residues. Germline CDR1 LNHDA, CDR2 SQIVND (reference sequence). The CDR3 spells CASSIEFSFQGARNNEQFF. The CDR3 DNA reads TGTGCCAGTAGTATAGAATTTTCTTTTCAGGGGGCGAGGAACAATGAGCAGTTCTTC.

The rearrangement uses TRBV9 and TRBJ2-7, with a tentative D call TRBD1 (6 bases). The V gene lost 3 bases and the J gene lost 2 bases, with 12 bases spanning the gap. The CDR3 totals 14 residues. Looked up from germline, CDR1 is SGDLS and CDR2 is YYNGEE. CDR3 in amino acids: CASSATGQTYEQYF. As DNA, the CDR3 is TGTGCCAGCAGCGCGACAGGACAAACCTACGAGCAGTACTTC.

The CDR3 DNA reads as TGTGCCAGCAGCAAAACCTTATCCGGGACAGGGAGCTACGAGCAGTACTTC. It translates to CASSKTLSGTGSYEQYF. The genes are TRBV5-4 and TRBJ2-7; the match to TRBD1 covers 9 bases. V dropped 4 bases and J dropped 3; count of bases not matched to a gene: 14. The CDR3 totals 17 residues. Looked up from germline, CDR1 is SGHNT and CDR2 is YYREEE (reference sequence).

In this sample, this clone turned up once. V and J are TRBV7-9 and TRBJ2-3, with D tentatively TRBD2 (7 bases). The CDR3 has 16 residues. V shed 2 bases and J shed 0 bases, with 12 bases lying between them. Germline V lookup: CDR1 SEHNR, CDR2 FQNEAQ (reference sequence). DNA of the CDR3: TGTGCCAGCAGCTTATCGGGGGGCAGGAGCACAGATACGCAGTATTTT. Protein: CASSLSGGRSTDTQYF.

This chain uses TRBV28 with TRBJ1-3, with a tentative D call TRBD1 (5 bases). Germline V CDR1 and CDR2: MDHEN, SYDVKM. Trimming removed 3 bases from V and 2 bases from J, with 14 bases in between. The CDR3 extends over 16 amino acids. CDR3 sequence reads: CASSFPDRRPGNTIYF. Written as DNA, the CDR3 is TGTGCCAGCAGTTTCCCCGACAGACGGCCTGGAAACACCATATATTTT.

The genes are TRBV4-3 and TRBJ2-1, with 13 bases that match TRBD2. J gave up 4 bases and V 2 bases, and 8 bases lay outside the gene matches. This CDR3 has 18 residues. The germline V gene encodes CDR1 LGHNA and CDR2 YSLEER. CDR3 loop: CASSQRTSGGAQYNEQFF. CDR3 coding DNA: TGCGCCAGCAGCCAACGAACTAGCGGGGGGGCCCAGTACAATGAGCAGTTCTTC.

The sample holds a few counts of this clone. The genes are TRBV6-1 and TRBJ1-5, with a weak D call TRBD1 (5 bases). Trimming took 1 base from V and 2 from J, leaving 9 bases between them. Germline CDR1 MNHNS, CDR2 SASEGT. There are 15 residues in the CDR3. CDR3 sequence reads: CASSEGVQGNQPQHF. As DNA, the CDR3 is TGTGCCAGCAGTGAAGGGGTACAGGGCAATCAGCCCCAGCATTTT.

CDR3 DNA: TGCGCCAGCAGCCAAGGTGTCCAGGACATTCGACAGTCCTACGAGCAGTACTTC. Its protein is CASSQGVQDIRQSYEQYF. V usage is TRBV4-1 and J usage is TRBJ2-7; the D gene is possibly TRBD1 (5 bases). Germline CDR1 MGHRA, CDR2 YSYEKL. V was shortened by 1 base and J by 1 base, with 20 bases between the two germline ends. CDR3 length equals 18 residues.

In its sample, this clone was seen a few times. V and J are TRBV6-5 and TRBJ1-2; 7 nucleotides line up with TRBD1. The CDR3 length is 15 residues. Trimming took 6 bases from V and 6 from J; bases not matched to a gene: 13. CDR1 and CDR2 (germline): MNHEY, SVGAGI. This chain's CDR3 is CASSRGGVYSNGYTF. Here the CDR3 DNA reads TGTGCCAGCAGCAGGGGGGGGGTCTATTCGAATGGCTACACCTTC.